The 18 T cell receptor beta chains presented below share a single source sample, sequenced in a study of CXCR3-negative and CXCR3-positive naive CD8 T cells. The libraries of TRB cDNA were prepared using 5' RACE with UMI labels. TCRdb re-called the 5' RACE reads and gives one entry per CDR3 protein, without DNA. The sample table includes about 130,000 distinct CDR3 sequences. Sequenced: naive CXCR3- CD8+ T cells from blood. Subset described: CD45RO-CCR7+CD27+CD95- naive CD8+ T cells lacking CXCR3 (TNR3-). The receptors originated from a human donor in good health. Some clones in this sample may be carry-over from other donors' samples.

The chain joins TRBV9 to TRBJ2-3; TCRdb's D call of TRBD2 is untestable without DNA. The CDR3 consists of 15 residues. Per germline, CDR1 SGDLS and CDR2 YYNGEE. The chain's CDR3 is CASSGRDGSTDTQYF.

The chain joins TRBV28 to TRBJ2-5; without DNA, the TCRdb call of TRBD1 cannot be checked. The CDR3 is made up of 19 amino acids. Germline CDR1 and CDR2: MDHEN and SYDVKM. CDR3 in amino acids: CASSAVRDRAPYGQETQYF.

This rearrangement joins TRBV15 to TRBJ2-5; TCRdb reports TRBD1, a call that lacks DNA to check it against. Germline V gene sequence: CDR1 LNHNV, CDR2 YYDKDF (reference sequence). The CDR3 has 15 amino acids. The CDR3 sequence: CATSRPMTAQETQYF.

V gene TRBV5-1 combines with J gene TRBJ2-1. Germline V gene lookup returns CDR1 SGHRS and CDR2 YFSETQ. The CDR3 is made up of 13 amino acids. CDR3 sequence reads: CASSETNELEQFF.

V is TRBV27 and J is TRBJ2-2. The CDR3 has 15 residues. Per the germline V gene, CDR1 is MNHEY and CDR2 is SMNVEV (reference sequence). The CDR3 region is CASSLYRGNTGELFF.

This chain links TRBV25-1 with TRBJ2-5; TCRdb selects TRBD2, and the lack of DNA leaves this call unchecked. CDR3 length equals 13 residues. Germline V gene sequence: CDR1 MGHDK, CDR2 SYGVNS. CDR3 region: CASSDPLSETQYF.

The rearrangement joins TRBV11-2 to TRBJ1-1. The CDR3 spans 14 residues. In germline, CDR1 is SGHAT, CDR2 FQNNGV. This CDR3 is CASSPDPPGTEAFF.

The chain uses TRBV29-1 and TRBJ1-2; checking the TCRdb D call of TRBD1 is not possible without DNA. Per germline, CDR1 SQVTM and CDR2 ANQGSEA. This CDR3 is 12 amino acids long. CDR3 in amino acids: CSVESVWRGYTF.

V usage is TRBV27 and J usage is TRBJ1-1; TCRdb names TRBD1, which stays unverified in the absence of DNA. Germline CDR1 MNHEY, CDR2 SMNVEV (reference sequence). This CDR3 has 15 amino acids. The CDR3 region is CASSSTQGMGTEAFF.

The J gene is TRBJ2-2, the V gene TRBV6-6. Germline loops: CDR1 MNHNY, CDR2 SVGAGI (reference sequence). The CDR3 is 12 amino acids. The CDR3 is CASRGYGGELFF.

The chain couples TRBV29-1 to TRBJ1-5. Germline CDR1 is SQVTM and CDR2 is ANQGSEA. The CDR3 length is 14 residues. The CDR3 spells CSVGSRYSNQPQHF.

The genes are TRBV28 and TRBJ2-5; without DNA, the TCRdb call of TRBD2 cannot be checked. This CDR3 region has 13 residues. Germline assignment: CDR1 MDHEN and CDR2 SYDVKM. CDR3 in amino acids: CASRSQPSETQYF.

This sequence joins TRBV13 and TRBJ1-1; with no DNA, the TCRdb D assignment of TRBD1 cannot be verified. Germline CDR1 PRHDT, CDR2 FYEKMQ (reference sequence). The CDR3 runs to 13 residues. The CDR3 spells CASGARGNTEAFF.

The CDR3 is CASSHEDGADTQYF. J is TRBJ2-3 and V is TRBV4-3. The germline CDR1 and CDR2 sequences are LGHNA and YSLEER. CDR3 size: 14 residues.

The gene calls are TRBV29-1 and TRBJ2-3; TCRdb's D call of TRBD2 is untestable without DNA. From germline, CDR1 is SQVTM and CDR2 ANQGSEA. There are 17 residues in the CDR3. CDR3 region: CSADVWREGDQPDTQYF.

CDR3 sequence: CASSQGFETQYF. The chain links TRBV4-1 to TRBJ2-5. Germline CDR1 reads MGHRA; CDR2 reads YSYEKL. The CDR3 contains 12 residues.

This sequence joins TRBV7-7 and TRBJ2-3. Per germline, CDR1 SSHAT and CDR2 FNYEAQ (reference sequence). CDR3 length: 14 amino acids. This CDR3 is CASSLVVWADTQYF.

This chain joins TRBV4-2 and TRBJ2-7. The CDR3 consists of 15 residues. CDR1 is LGHNA, CDR2 YNFKEQ, per germline. This CDR3 reads CASSQGEGSSYEQYF.